The 14 T cell receptor beta chains reported below all come from one sample, sequenced in a study of shared clonotypes between healthy human individuals (TCRdb year 2020). For the CD8 naive samples, CD45RO-negative cells were positively selected for CCR7, yielding a CD45RA+CCR7+ population from which TemRA cells were excluded. The library was produced with the immunoSEQ multiplex PCR assay. Imported from immuneACCESS, the table was reduced by TCRdb to in-frame sequences with V and J called. These copies leave out some clones; in studies compared against another copy, an unresolved V gene accounts for under half, and the cause of the remainder is not known. The sample has 2 million to 2.5 million clones on record, about 92% of them singletons. The top ten clones comprise more than 1.5% of the sample. Sequenced input: naive CD8+ T cells from PBMCs. This specimen's cell subset or site label, interpreted: CD45RA+CCR7+. The receptors were sampled from a man in his late teens or twenties in good health. Some clones in this sample may be carry-over from other donors' samples.

The CDR3 DNA is TGTGCCAGCAGTTGGCGGCCTGCCGGGGAGCTGTTTTTT. This sequence encodes CASSWRPAGELFF. The chain uses TRBV27 and TRBJ2-2; D remains ambiguous. Germline V CDR1 and CDR2: MNHEY, SMNVEV (reference sequence). The CDR3 loop spans 13 amino acids. V was shortened by 4 bases and J by 6 bases, with 9 bases between the two germline ends.

The chain combines TRBV4-2 with TRBJ1-5; D is possibly TRBD1 (6 bases). The germline V and J ends were trimmed by 4 bases and 0 bases, with 10 bases remaining between them. The CDR3 loop spans 15 amino acids. The V gene's germline CDR1 is LGHNA and CDR2 YNFKEQ. CDR3 protein: CASSPTGVSNQPQHF. DNA for the CDR3: TGTGCCAGCAGCCCGACAGGAGTTAGCAATCAGCCCCAGCATTTT.

Only one count was recorded for this clone. The rearrangement joins TRBV2 to TRBJ2-5; D gene uncertain. Germline loops: CDR1 SNHLY, CDR2 FYNNEI. The CDR3 covers 12 residues. The ends were cut back, 6 bases at V and 7 bases at J, with 12 bases in the middle. CDR3 in DNA: TGTGCCAGCAGCATTATCTGGGGGACCCAGTACTTC. Protein: CASSIIWGTQYF.

The chain carries TRBV5-1 and TRBJ1-1; possible D gene TRBD1, 5 bases. The CDR3 length is 14 residues. Trimming removed 2 bases at V and 2 bases at J, with 10 bases between. Looked up from germline, CDR1 is SGHRS and CDR2 is YFSETQ. The CDR3 loop reads CASSFRQQNTEAFF. The DNA of the CDR3 is TGCGCCAGCAGCTTTCGACAGCAAAACACTGAAGCTTTCTTT.

V and J are TRBV7-2 and TRBJ1-1, with TRBD1 as a possible D gene (6 bases). CDR1 is SGHTA, CDR2 FQGNSA, per germline. The CDR3 spans 15 residues. The V gene lost 8 bases and the J gene lost 0 bases, with 16 bases spanning the gap. The CDR3 loop reads CASGNRAGMNTEAFF. The CDR3 DNA reads TGTGCCAGCGGGAACAGGGCTGGTATGAACACTGAAGCTTTCTTT.

V usage is TRBV27 and J usage is TRBJ1-4; D may be TRBD1 (5 bases). Germline values: CDR1 MNHEY, CDR2 SMNVEV (reference sequence). The CDR3 contains 13 residues. The germline V and J ends were trimmed by 5 bases and 7 bases, with 11 bases remaining between them. This CDR3 is CASSGTLAEKLFF. In nucleotides, the CDR3 is TGTGCCAGCAGTGGGACGTTGGCTGAAAAACTGTTTTTT.

About this clone itself: Sequence at one end of the junction differs from germline and may be a read error. J is TRBJ1-1 and V is TRBV28, with D possibly matching TRBD1 (5 bases). Germline V lookup: CDR1 MDHEN, CDR2 SYDVKM. This CDR3 is 13 amino acids long. This CDR3 reads CASTLWGNSEAFF. The CDR3 coding sequence is TGTGCCAGCACCCTTTGGGGGAACAGTGAAGCTTTCTTT.

Note on this clone: Germline is not matched at one junction end, which may reflect a read error. The V call is TRBV5-8, the J call TRBJ1-2, with D uncertain. Germline V gene data show CDR1 as SGHTS and CDR2 as YDEGEE. The CDR3 is 12 amino acids. Here the CDR3 reads CASTLIWNGYTF. DNA for the CDR3: TGTGCCAGCACCTTGATCTGGAATGGCTACACCTTC.

This chain joins TRBV5-1 and TRBJ1-1; 11 bases agree with TRBD1. The junction had 7 bases not matched to a gene; V was cut back by 3 bases and J by 6 bases. Germline V gives CDR1 SGHRS, CDR2 YFSETQ. The CDR3 spans 15 residues. For the CDR3, the DNA is TGCGCCAGCAGCTCATGGACAGGGGGCATGGCTGAAGCTTTCTTT. It specifies CASSSWTGGMAEAFF.

This sequence joins TRBV9 and TRBJ2-4, with D perhaps TRBD2 (6 bases). V lost 0 bases and J 0 bases, leaving 16 bases between the germline ends. Per the germline V gene, CDR1 is SGDLS and CDR2 is YYNGEE. CDR3 length: 18 residues. CDR3 amino acids: CASSVATGLQIAKNIQYF. The CDR3 nucleotides read TGTGCCAGCAGCGTAGCTACAGGACTACAGATAGCCAAAAACATTCAGTACTTC.

This chain joins TRBV7-8 and TRBJ1-5; 7 nucleotides line up with TRBD1. This CDR3 is built from 19 residues. Germline V CDR1 and CDR2: SGHVS, FQNEAQ. V dropped 1 base and J dropped 1; count of bases not matched to a gene: 13. In nucleotides, the CDR3 is TGTGCCAGCAGCTTAGGTATCGACAGGGCAATGGAGAGCAATCAGCCCCAGCATTTT. Its translation: CASSLGIDRAMESNQPQHF.

The chain recombines TRBV4-2 with TRBJ2-7; the match to TRBD2 covers 10 bases. The CDR3 extends over 14 amino acids. Trimming at V came to 5 bases and at J to 5 bases, leaving 6 bases not matched to a gene. CDR1 and CDR2 (germline): LGHNA, YNFKEQ. CDR3 sequence (DNA): TGTGCCAGCAGCGGTACCGGGACTAGCGACGAGCAGTACTTC. As protein: CASSGTGTSDEQYF.

The CDR3 loop reads CASQMGSTDTQYF. CDR3 sequence (DNA): TGTGCCAGTCAAATGGGTAGCACAGATACGCAGTATTTT. The rearrangement joins TRBV9 to TRBJ2-3; unclear D gene. This CDR3 has 13 amino acids. Germline V lookup: CDR1 SGDLS, CDR2 YYNGEE. The V end lost 8 bases, the J end lost 0 bases, and 10 bases lay between the germline ends.

The chain is built from TRBV23-1 and TRBJ2-1; D not resolved. TRBV23-1 is treated as an ORF (open reading frame) with a function not yet certain. With 3 bases removed from V and 10 bases from J, the gap between germline ends came to 10 bases. The CDR3 runs to 12 residues. The CDR3 DNA reads as TGCGCCAGCAGTCATCGGGTTGGGGAGCAGTTCTTC. Translating it yields CASSHRVGEQFF.